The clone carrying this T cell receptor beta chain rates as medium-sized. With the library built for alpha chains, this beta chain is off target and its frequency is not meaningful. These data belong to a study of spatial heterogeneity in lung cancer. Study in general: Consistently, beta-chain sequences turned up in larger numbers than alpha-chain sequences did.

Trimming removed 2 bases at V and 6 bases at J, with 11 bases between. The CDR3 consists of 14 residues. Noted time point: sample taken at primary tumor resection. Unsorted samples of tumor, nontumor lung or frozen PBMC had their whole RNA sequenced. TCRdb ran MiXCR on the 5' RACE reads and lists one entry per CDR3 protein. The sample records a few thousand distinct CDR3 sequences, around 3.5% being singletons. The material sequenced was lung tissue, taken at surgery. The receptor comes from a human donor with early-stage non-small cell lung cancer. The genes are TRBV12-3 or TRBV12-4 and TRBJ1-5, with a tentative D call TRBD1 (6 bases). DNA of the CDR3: TGTGCCAGCAGTTTAAGGGGGGACTCTCAGCCCCAGCATTTT. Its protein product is CASSLRGDSQPQHF.